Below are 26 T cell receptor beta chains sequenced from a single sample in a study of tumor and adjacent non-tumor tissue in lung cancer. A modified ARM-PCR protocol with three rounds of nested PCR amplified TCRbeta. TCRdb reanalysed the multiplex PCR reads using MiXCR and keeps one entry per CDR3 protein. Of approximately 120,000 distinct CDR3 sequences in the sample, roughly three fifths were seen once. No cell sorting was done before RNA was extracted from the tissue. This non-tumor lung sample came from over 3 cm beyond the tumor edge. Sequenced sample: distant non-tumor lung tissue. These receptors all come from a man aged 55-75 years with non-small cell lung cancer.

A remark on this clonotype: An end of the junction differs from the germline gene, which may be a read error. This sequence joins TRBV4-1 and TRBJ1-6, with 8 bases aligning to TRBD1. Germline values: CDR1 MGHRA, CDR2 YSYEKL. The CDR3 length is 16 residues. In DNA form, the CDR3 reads TGCGCCAGCAGCCGCGGAACGACAGGGGTGGTTTCACCCCTTCACTTT. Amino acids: CASSRGTTGVVSPLHF.

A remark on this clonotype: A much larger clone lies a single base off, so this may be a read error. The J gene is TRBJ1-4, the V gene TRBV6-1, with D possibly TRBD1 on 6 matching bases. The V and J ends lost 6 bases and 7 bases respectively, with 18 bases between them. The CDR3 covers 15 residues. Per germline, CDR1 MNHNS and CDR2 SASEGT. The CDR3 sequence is CASRETGIPSEKLFF. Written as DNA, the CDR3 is TGTGCCAGCAGGGAAACAGGGATCCCTAGTGAAAAACTGTTTTTT.

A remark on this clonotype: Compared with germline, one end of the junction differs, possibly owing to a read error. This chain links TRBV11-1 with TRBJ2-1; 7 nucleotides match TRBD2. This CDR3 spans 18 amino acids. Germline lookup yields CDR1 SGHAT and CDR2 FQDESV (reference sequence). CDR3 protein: CTSSKHWTRGPIFSEQFF. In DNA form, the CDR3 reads TGTACCAGCAGTAAACATTGGACTAGGGGACCGATCTTTAGTGAGCAGTTCTTC.

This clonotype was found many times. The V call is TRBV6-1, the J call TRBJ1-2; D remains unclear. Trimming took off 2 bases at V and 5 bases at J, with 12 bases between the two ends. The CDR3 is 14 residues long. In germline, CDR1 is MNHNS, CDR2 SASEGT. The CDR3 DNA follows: TGTGCCAGCAGTGAAAGTACAGATCTATATGGCTACACCTTC. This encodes CASSESTDLYGYTF.

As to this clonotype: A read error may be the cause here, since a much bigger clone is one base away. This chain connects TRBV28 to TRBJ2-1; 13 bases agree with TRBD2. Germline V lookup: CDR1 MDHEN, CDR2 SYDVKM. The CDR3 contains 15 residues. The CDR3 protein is CATSILAGGANEQFF. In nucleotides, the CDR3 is TGTGCCACCAGTATACTAGCGGGAGGGGCAAATGAGCAGTTCTTC.

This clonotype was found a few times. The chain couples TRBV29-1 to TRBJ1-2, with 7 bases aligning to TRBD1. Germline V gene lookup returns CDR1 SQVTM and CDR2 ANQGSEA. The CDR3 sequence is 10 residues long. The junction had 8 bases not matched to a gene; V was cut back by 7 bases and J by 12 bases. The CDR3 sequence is CSADRDGHTF. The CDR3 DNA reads TGCAGCGCCGACAGGGACGGCCACACCTTC.

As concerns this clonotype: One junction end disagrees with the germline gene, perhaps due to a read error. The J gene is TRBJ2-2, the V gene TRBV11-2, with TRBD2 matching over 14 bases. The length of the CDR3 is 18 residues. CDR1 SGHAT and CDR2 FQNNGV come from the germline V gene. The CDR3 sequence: CASSSGLAGATNTGELLF. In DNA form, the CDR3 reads TGTGCCAGTAGCTCGGGACTAGCGGGGGCGACGAACACCGGGGAGCTGCTTTTT. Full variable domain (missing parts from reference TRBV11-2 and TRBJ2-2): EAGVAQSPRYKIIEKRQSVAFWCNPISGHATLYWYQQILGQGPKLLIQFQNNGVVDDSQLPKDRFSAERLKGVDSTLKIQPAKLEDSAVYLCASSSGLAGATNTGELLFGEGSRLTVL.

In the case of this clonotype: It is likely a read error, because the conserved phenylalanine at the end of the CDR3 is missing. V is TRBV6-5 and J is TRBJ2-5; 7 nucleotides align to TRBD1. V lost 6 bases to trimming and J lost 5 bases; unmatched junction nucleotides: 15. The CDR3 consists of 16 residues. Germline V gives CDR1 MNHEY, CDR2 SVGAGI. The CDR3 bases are TGTGCCAGCAGCTACCTGATGACAGGGCGTCTGGAGACCCAGTACTTA. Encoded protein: CASSYLMTGRLETQYL.

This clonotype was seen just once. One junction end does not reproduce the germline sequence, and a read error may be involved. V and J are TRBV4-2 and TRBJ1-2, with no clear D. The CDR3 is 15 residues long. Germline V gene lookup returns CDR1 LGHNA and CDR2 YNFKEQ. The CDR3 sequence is CAGSPGSLGSYGYTF. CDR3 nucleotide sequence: TGTGCCGGCAGCCCGGGATCCCTCGGTAGCTATGGCTACACCTTC.

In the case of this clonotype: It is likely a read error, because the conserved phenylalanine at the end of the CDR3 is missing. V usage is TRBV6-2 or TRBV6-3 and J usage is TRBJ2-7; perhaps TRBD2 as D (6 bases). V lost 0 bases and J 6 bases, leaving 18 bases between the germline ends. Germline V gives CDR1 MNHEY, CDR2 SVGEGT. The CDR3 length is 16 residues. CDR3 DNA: TGTGCCAGCAGTTACTCGCACGGAGGGGAATCCCTCGAGCAGTACTCC. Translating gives CASSYSHGGESLEQYS.

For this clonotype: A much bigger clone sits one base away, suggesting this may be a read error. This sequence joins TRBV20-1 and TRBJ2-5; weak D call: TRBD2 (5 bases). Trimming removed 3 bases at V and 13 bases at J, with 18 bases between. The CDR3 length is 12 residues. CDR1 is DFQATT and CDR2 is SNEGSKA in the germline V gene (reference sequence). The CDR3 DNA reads TGCAGTGCTAGGTTAAGGGTGGACTTTACGTACTTC. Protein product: CSARLRVDFTYF.

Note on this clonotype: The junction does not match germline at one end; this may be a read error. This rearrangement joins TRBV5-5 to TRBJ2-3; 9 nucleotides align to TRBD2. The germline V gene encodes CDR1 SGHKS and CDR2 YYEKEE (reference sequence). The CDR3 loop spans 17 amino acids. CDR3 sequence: CTSSPRLAGVGTNTQYF. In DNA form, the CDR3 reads TGTACCAGCAGCCCGAGGTTAGCGGGAGTGGGTACAAATACGCAGTATTTT.

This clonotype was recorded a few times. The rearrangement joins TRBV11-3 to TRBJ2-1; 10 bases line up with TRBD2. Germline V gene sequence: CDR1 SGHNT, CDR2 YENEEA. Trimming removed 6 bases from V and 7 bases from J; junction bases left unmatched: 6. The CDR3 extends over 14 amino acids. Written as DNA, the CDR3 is TGTGCCAGCAGTTGGGGGGGACTAGCGAATGAGCAGTTCTTC. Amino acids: CASSWGGLANEQFF.

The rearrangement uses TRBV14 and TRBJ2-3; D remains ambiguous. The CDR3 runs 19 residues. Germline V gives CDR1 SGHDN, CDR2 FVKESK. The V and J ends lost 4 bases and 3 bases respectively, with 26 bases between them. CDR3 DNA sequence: TGTGCCAGCAGCCCCTTAAAGGGTAAAAGGGCGGCAGTGACAGATACGCAGTATTTT. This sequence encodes CASSPLKGKRAAVTDTQYF.

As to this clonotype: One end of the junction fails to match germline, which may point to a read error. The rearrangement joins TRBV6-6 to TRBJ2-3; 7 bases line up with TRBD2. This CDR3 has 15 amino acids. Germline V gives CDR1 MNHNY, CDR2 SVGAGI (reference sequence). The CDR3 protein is CVSSAAGETTDTQYF. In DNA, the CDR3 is TGTGTCAGCTCTGCGGCGGGAGAGACCACAGATACGCAGTATTTT.

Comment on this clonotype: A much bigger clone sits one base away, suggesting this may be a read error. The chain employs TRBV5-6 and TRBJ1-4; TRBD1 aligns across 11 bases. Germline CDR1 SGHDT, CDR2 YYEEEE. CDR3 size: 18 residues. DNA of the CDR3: TGTGTCAGCAGCAGCCTTGGGACAGGGGGGCGGACTAATGAAAAACTGTTTTTT. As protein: CVSSSLGTGGRTNEKLFF.

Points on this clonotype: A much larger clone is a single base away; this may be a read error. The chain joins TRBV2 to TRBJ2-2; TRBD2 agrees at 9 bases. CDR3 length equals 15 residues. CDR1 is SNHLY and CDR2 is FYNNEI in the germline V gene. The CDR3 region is CASPASGVNTGDLFF. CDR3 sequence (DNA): TGTGCCAGCCCTGCTAGCGGGGTGAACACCGGGGACCTGTTTTTT. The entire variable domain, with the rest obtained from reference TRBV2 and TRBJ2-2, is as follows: EPEVTQTPSHQVTQMGQEVILRCVPISNHLYFYWYRQILGQKVEFLVSFYNNEISEKSEIFDDQFSVERPDGSNFTLKIRSTKLEDSAMYFCASPASGVNTGDLFFGEGSRLTVL.

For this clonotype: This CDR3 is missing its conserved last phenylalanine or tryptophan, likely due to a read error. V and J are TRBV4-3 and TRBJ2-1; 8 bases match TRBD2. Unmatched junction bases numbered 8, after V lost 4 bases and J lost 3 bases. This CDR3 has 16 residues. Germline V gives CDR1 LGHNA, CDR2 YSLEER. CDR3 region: CASSLRAGVGYNEQFL. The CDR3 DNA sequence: TGCGCCAGCAGCCTGAGAGCGGGAGTAGGCTACAATGAGCAGTTCTTA.

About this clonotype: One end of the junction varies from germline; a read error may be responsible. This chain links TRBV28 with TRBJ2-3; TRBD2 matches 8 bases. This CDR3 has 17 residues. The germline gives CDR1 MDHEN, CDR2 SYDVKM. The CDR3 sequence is CVSSSYRAGVTADTQYF. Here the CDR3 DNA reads TGTGTCAGCAGTTCCTACCGAGCGGGAGTGACGGCAGATACGCAGTATTTT. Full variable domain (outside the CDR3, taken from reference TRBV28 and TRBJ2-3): DVKVTQSSRYLVKRTGEKVFLECVQDMDHENMFWYRQDPGLGLRLIYFSYDVKMKEKGDIPEGYSVSREKKERFSLILESASTNQTSMYLCVSSSYRAGVTADTQYFGPGTRLTVL.

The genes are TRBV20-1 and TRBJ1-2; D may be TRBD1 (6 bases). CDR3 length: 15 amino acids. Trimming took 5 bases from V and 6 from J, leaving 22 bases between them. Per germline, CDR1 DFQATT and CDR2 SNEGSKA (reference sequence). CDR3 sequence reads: CSAPTVDSKNHGYTF. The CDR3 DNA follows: TGCAGTGCTCCAACGGTGGACAGCAAGAACCATGGCTACACCTTC.

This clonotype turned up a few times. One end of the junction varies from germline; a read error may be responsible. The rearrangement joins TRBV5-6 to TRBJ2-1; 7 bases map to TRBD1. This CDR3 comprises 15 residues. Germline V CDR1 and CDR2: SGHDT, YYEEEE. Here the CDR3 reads CASSLIQGECGEQFF. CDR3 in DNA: TGTGCTAGCAGCTTGATCCAGGGGGAGTGTGGTGAGCAGTTCTTC.

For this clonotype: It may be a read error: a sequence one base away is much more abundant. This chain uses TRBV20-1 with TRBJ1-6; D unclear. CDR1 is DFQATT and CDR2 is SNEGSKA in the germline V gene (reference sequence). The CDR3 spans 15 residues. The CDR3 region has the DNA TGCACTGCTAAGGGCGGGGAGTCCTCCTCTTCACCCCTCCACTTT. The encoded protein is CTAKGGESSSSPLHF.

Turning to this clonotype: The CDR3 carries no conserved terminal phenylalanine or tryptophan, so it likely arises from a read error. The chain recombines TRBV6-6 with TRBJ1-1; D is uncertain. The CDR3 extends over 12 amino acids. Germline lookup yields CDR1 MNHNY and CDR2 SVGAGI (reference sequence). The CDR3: CVSTDVGTEAFS. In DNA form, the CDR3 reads TGTGTCAGCACCGACGTAGGTACTGAAGCTTTCTCT.

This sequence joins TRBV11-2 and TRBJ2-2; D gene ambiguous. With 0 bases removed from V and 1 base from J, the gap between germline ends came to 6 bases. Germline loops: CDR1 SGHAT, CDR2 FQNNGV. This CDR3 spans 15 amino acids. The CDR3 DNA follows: TGTGCCAGCAGCTTAGAGGGCGGGAACACCGGGGAGCTGTTTTTT. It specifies CASSLEGGNTGELFF.

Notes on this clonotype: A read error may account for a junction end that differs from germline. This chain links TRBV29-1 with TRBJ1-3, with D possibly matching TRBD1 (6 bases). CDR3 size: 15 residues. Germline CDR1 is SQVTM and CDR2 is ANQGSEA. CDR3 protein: CSVRAGHYYGNTIYF. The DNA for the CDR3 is TGCAGCGTTCGAGCGGGACATTACTATGGAAACACTATATATTTT.

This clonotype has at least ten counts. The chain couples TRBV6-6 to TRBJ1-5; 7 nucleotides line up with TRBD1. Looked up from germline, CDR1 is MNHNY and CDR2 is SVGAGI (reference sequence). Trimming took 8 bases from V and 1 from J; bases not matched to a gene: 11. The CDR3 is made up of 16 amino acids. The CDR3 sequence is CASQGQRGLSNQPQHF. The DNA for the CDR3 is TGTGCCAGCCAGGGACAGCGGGGTTTGAGCAATCAGCCCCAGCATTTT.